Shown below are 27 T cell receptor beta chains from a single sample sequenced in a study of patients and donors after allogeneic stem cell transplantation. TCRdb re-called the RT-PCR reads with MiXCR, one entry per CDR3 protein. The sample consists of about 28,000 distinct CDR3 sequences, about 6.5% of them appearing once. Material for sequencing was blood, either unsorted or a sorted T cell fraction (not recorded which). The receptors here all came from a human donor who was either an allogeneic HSCT recipient or a stem cell or donor lymphocyte infusion donor (not recorded which). It is not recorded whose cells these are; they may come from a transplant donor.

The chain employs TRBV20-1 and TRBJ2-3; the D gene is possibly TRBD1 (6 bases). The CDR3 sequence is 15 residues long. Deletions cut 1 base from V and 2 bases from J, with 13 bases between. Per the germline V gene, CDR1 is DFQATT and CDR2 is SNEGSKA (reference sequence). DNA for the CDR3: TGCAGTGCTAGAGGAGGACAGAGACCCACAGATACGCAGTATTTT. This sequence encodes CSARGGQRPTDTQYF.

By sample fraction, this clonotype is medium-sized. V and J are TRBV6-5 and TRBJ1-3; D is unresolved. Germline V gene data show CDR1 as MNHEY and CDR2 as SVGAGI. The CDR3 has 14 residues. V was pared by 5 bases and J by 4 bases, with 12 bases between. The CDR3 spells CASSRTVWGNTIYF. Written as DNA, the CDR3 is TGTGCCAGCAGTCGGACTGTCTGGGGAAACACCATATATTTT.

This clonotype was detected many times. The genes are TRBV7-8 and TRBJ2-1, with 8 nucleotides matching TRBD2. After removal of 1 base from V and 6 bases from J, the junction contained 5 bases not matched to a gene. Germline V gene lookup returns CDR1 SGHVS and CDR2 FQNEAQ. This CDR3 is built from 15 residues. The CDR3 nucleotides read TGTGCCAGCAGCTTAGGCCTCCTAGCGGGCAATGAGCAGTTCTTC. Protein: CASSLGLLAGNEQFF.

The chain has TRBV11-2 and TRBJ2-4; D is uncertain. There are 13 residues in the CDR3. Germline CDR1 SGHAT, CDR2 FQNNGV. The V and J ends lost 5 bases and 5 bases respectively, with 10 bases between them. CDR3 amino acids: CASSLWAQNIQYF. The DNA for the CDR3 is TGTGCCAGCAGCCTGTGGGCCCAAAACATTCAGTACTTC. Based on the CDR3 plus reference TRBV11-2 and TRBJ2-4, the full variable domain is EAGVAQSPRYKIIEKRQSVAFWCNPISGHATLYWYQQILGQGPKLLIQFQNNGVVDDSQLPKDRFSAERLKGVDSTLKIQPAKLEDSAVYLCASSLWAQNIQYFGAGTRLSVL.

Only a few counts were recorded for this clonotype. The chain is built from TRBV6-5 and TRBJ2-7; 11 bases agree with TRBD2. Germline V gene lookup returns CDR1 MNHEY and CDR2 SVGAGI. V was pared by 5 bases and J by 0 bases, with 15 bases of the junction left unmatched. The CDR3 is made up of 19 amino acids. CDR3 region: CASSIRGPRTSGHSYEQYF. In DNA form, the CDR3 reads TGTGCCAGCAGTATCAGGGGCCCGCGGACTAGCGGGCACTCCTACGAGCAGTACTTC.

This clonotype was counted only a few times. The rearrangement joins TRBV3-1 to TRBJ2-5; TRBD1 might be the D (6 bases). Germline lookup yields CDR1 LGHDT and CDR2 YNNKEL (reference sequence). Trimming shortened V by 5 bases and J by 7 bases, and 11 bases separated the two germline ends. This CDR3 spans 12 amino acids. Here the CDR3 DNA reads TGTGCCAGCAGCTTGACAGGCGGGACCCAGTACTTC. Protein product: CASSLTGGTQYF.

The gene calls are TRBV15 and TRBJ2-1, with 7 bases identical to TRBD2. This CDR3 contains 15 residues. CDR1 and CDR2 from the germline V gene are LNHNV and YYDKDF (reference sequence). The ends lost 0 bases at V and 4 bases at J; junction bases unmatched: 3. The CDR3 region has the DNA TGTGCCACCAGCAGAGAACCGGGAGGTTACAATGAGCAGTTCTTC. Its protein product is CATSREPGGYNEQFF.

This clonotype was detected ten times or more. The V call is TRBV7-2, the J call TRBJ2-3; D possibly corresponds to TRBD2 (6 bases). The V gene lost 5 bases and the J gene lost 0 bases, with 12 bases spanning the gap. Germline lookup yields CDR1 SGHTA and CDR2 FQGNSA. This CDR3 is 15 amino acids long. The CDR3 is CASSEIAASTDTQYF. The CDR3 bases are TGTGCCAGCAGCGAAATAGCGGCTAGCACAGATACGCAGTATTTT.

The chain links TRBV7-2 to TRBJ1-4; D gene unclear. The germline CDR1 and CDR2 sequences are SGHTA and FQGNSA. V lost 0 bases and J 8 bases, leaving 13 bases between the germline ends. The CDR3 consists of 15 residues. The CDR3 here is CASSLAGGIREKLFF. CDR3 DNA: TGTGCCAGCAGCTTAGCGGGAGGGATTAGGGAAAAACTGTTTTTT.

CDR3 in amino acids: CARRPGNTEAFF. The DNA for the CDR3 is TGTGCCAGGAGACCTGGGAACACTGAAGCTTTCTTT. The rearrangement links TRBV19 to TRBJ1-1; D unresolved. This CDR3 comprises 12 residues. With 9 bases removed from V and 1 base from J, the gap between germline ends came to 9 bases. Germline V gene data show CDR1 as LNHDA and CDR2 as SQIVND (reference sequence).

The chain combines TRBV2 with TRBJ2-7; weak D call: TRBD1 (5 bases). The V gene lost 6 bases and the J gene lost 2 bases, with 11 bases spanning the gap. CDR3 length: 13 amino acids. Germline CDR1 reads SNHLY; CDR2 reads FYNNEI. Here the CDR3 reads CASREPGPYEQYF. CDR3 nucleotide sequence: TGTGCCAGCAGGGAGCCAGGGCCCTACGAGCAGTACTTC.

In its sample, this clonotype was seen many times. The chain employs TRBV2 and TRBJ1-5; D not certain. Trimming left V 5 bases short and J 4 bases short, with 12 bases between. The CDR3 runs 14 residues. Germline V gene sequence: CDR1 SNHLY, CDR2 FYNNEI. Written as DNA, the CDR3 is TGTGCCAGCAGTATTGGGTTATTAAATCAGCCCCAGCATTTT. It is translated as CASSIGLLNQPQHF.

This clonotype was counted ten times or more. The chain joins TRBV7-2 to TRBJ1-2; D is possibly TRBD1 (6 bases). From germline, CDR1 is SGHTA and CDR2 FQGNSA. The V gene lost 1 base and the J gene lost 4 bases, with 13 bases spanning the gap. This CDR3 region has 15 residues. The chain's CDR3 is CASSLDGQTPYGYTF. DNA for the CDR3: TGTGCCAGCAGCTTAGATGGACAGACCCCCTATGGCTACACCTTC.

This clonotype has at least ten counts. The chain recombines TRBV6-5 with TRBJ2-2, with a possible D match to TRBD1 (6 bases). The CDR3 is 14 amino acids. The ends were cut back, 7 bases at V and 1 base at J, with 10 bases in the middle. The V gene's germline CDR1 is MNHEY and CDR2 SVGAGI. CDR3 sequence: CASKDRRNTGELFF. CDR3 in DNA: TGTGCCAGCAAAGACAGGAGGAACACCGGGGAGCTGTTTTTT.

This clonotype was seen a few times. The rearrangement uses TRBV21-1 and TRBJ2-1; the table's D gene call, TRBD2, was not cross checked with the DNA. TRBV21-1 is a documented pseudogene. The CDR3 covers 15 residues. CDR3 coding DNA: TGTGCCAGCAGCAAGACATTAACTAGCGTCAATGAGCAGTTCTTC. Residues: CASSKTLTSVNEQFF.

This clonotype occurred many times. This chain uses TRBV7-8 with TRBJ2-1; 10 bases fit TRBD2. Germline trimming cut 2 bases from V and 7 bases from J; bases unmatched to any gene: 2. Per germline, CDR1 SGHVS and CDR2 FQNEAQ. This CDR3 comprises 14 residues. The CDR3 DNA reads TGTGCCAGCAGCTTATTAGCGGGAGGTAATGAGCAGTTCTTC. It codes for CASSLLAGGNEQFF.

This clonotype was seen many times. The chain employs TRBV6-6 and TRBJ2-1; 13 bases match TRBD2. CDR3 length: 18 residues. Germline loops: CDR1 MNHNY, CDR2 SVGAGI (reference sequence). V lost 5 bases to trimming and J lost 0 bases; unmatched junction nucleotides: 7. The CDR3 DNA sequence: TGTGCCAGCAGTCCCCCGAGGACTAGCGGGGGCTCCTACAATGAGCAGTTCTTC. The encoded protein is CASSPPRTSGGSYNEQFF.

About this clonotype itself: A much more abundant neighbour one base away suggests this may be a read error. The chain has TRBV20-1 and TRBJ2-3; the D call may be TRBD1 or TRBD2 (6 bases each). Germline-derived CDR1 and CDR2 are DFQATT and SNEGSKA (reference sequence). V lost 3 bases and J lost 4, with 11 bases in between. The length of the CDR3 is 13 residues. The CDR3 sequence: CSASPRGPDTQYF. CDR3 in DNA: TGCAGTGCTAGCCCCCGGGGGCCAGATACGCAGTATTTT.

The rearrangement joins TRBV6-2 or TRBV6-3 to TRBJ1-4, with D unclear. The CDR3 contains 12 residues. Per germline, CDR1 MNHEY and CDR2 SVGEGT. Trimming removed 9 bases from V and 6 bases from J, with 11 bases in between. The CDR3 region is CASARGYEKLFF. CDR3 coding DNA: TGTGCCAGTGCACGGGGTTATGAAAAACTGTTTTTT.

The J gene is TRBJ2-4, the V gene TRBV7-9; D may be TRBD1 or TRBD2 (5 bases each). CDR3 size: 13 residues. Trimming took 5 bases from V and 15 from J, leaving 20 bases between them. The V gene's germline CDR1 is SEHNR and CDR2 FQNEAQ (reference sequence). The CDR3 DNA follows: TGTGCCAGCAGCCCGCCCGGGGCGGGCGAAAGGTACTTC. Protein sequence: CASSPPGAGERYF.

This clonotype was observed many times. V gene TRBV18 combines with J gene TRBJ1-2, with 10 bases matching TRBD1. V trimming: 3 bases; J trimming: 2 bases; junction bases outside the gene matches: 0. The CDR3 contains 14 residues. The germline gives CDR1 KGHSH, CDR2 LQKENI. This CDR3 reads CASSPGQGNYGYTF. The CDR3 nucleotides are TGTGCCAGCTCACCGGGACAGGGGAACTATGGCTACACCTTC.

Ten or more counts support this clonotype. J is TRBJ2-1 and V is TRBV7-2, with a weak D call TRBD2 (5 bases). V was pared by 5 bases and J by 3 bases, with 8 bases between. Germline lookup yields CDR1 SGHTA and CDR2 FQGNSA. The CDR3 is made up of 13 amino acids. The chain's CDR3 is CASSMTIYNEQFF. The CDR3 DNA follows: TGTGCCAGCAGCATGACTATCTACAATGAGCAGTTCTTC.

A few counts support this clonotype. The chain links TRBV21-1 to TRBJ2-1; the table assigns TRBD2, which was not confirmed against the DNA. TRBV21-1 is given as a pseudogene. This CDR3 is built from 14 residues. The CDR3 nucleotides are TGTGCCAGCAGCAAAGAGCTCCGCTTTAATGAGCAGTTCTTC. Protein: CASSKELRFNEQFF.

This clonotype was counted at least ten times. The chain joins TRBV5-1 to TRBJ2-2, with no clear D. CDR3 length equals 13 residues. Per the germline V gene, CDR1 is SGHRS and CDR2 is YFSETQ. The V and J ends lost 2 bases and 5 bases respectively, with 7 bases between them. The CDR3 nucleotides are TGCGCCAGCAGCTTCAAGGAAACCGGGGAGCTGTTTTTT. Its protein product is CASSFKETGELFF.

This clonotype was counted ten times or more. The chain joins TRBV12-3 or TRBV12-4 to TRBJ2-6; maybe TRBD1 (6 bases). The CDR3 spans 15 residues. The ends were cut back, 3 bases at V and 3 bases at J, with 9 bases in the middle. CDR3 in DNA: TGTGCCAGCAGTTTGGGGGCCAGTGGGGCCAACGTCCTGACTTTC. As protein: CASSLGASGANVLTF.

This clonotype was seen a few times. This chain connects TRBV6-2 or TRBV6-3 to TRBJ1-1; D remains ambiguous. V was clipped by 2 bases and J by 4 bases, with 14 bases between them. Germline loops: CDR1 MNHEY, CDR2 SVGEGT. The length of the CDR3 is 15 residues. CDR3 in DNA: TGTGCCAGCAGTTACAATGGAGGGTGGGGCACTGAAGCTTTCTTT. This encodes CASSYNGGWGTEAFF.

This clonotype was seen many times. The V and J genes are TRBV7-8 and TRBJ2-1; 9 nucleotides match TRBD2. After removal of 7 bases from V and 5 bases from J, the junction contained 18 bases not matched to a gene. The CDR3 consists of 18 residues. CDR1 is SGHVS and CDR2 is FQNEAQ in the germline V gene. CDR3 DNA sequence: TGTGCCAGCACCCTAGCGGGGTTCGAGTACGGCCTGAACAATGAGCAGTTCTTC. As protein: CASTLAGFEYGLNNEQFF.